What follows are 15 T cell receptor beta chains derived from one specimen sequenced in a study of blood T cell repertoires in COVID-19. Produced via immunoSEQ multiplex PCR; TCRdb's table is partial and in-frame only. The table lists 150,000 or so clones, about 85% of them singletons, with 1.2% in the top ten. The sequencing sample was made of peripheral blood. The receptors come from a man in his fifties or sixties who had recovered from COVID-19.

The genes are TRBV9 and TRBJ2-3; tentative D call: TRBD2 (7 bases). CDR1 SGDLS and CDR2 YYNGEE come from the germline V gene. The CDR3 is 16 residues long. The V and J ends lost 0 bases and 3 bases respectively, with 14 bases between them. This chain's CDR3 is CASSVVRGAGTDTQYF. In DNA, the CDR3 is TGTGCCAGCAGCGTAGTCCGGGGGGCCGGGACAGATACGCAGTATTTT. Combining the CDR3 with reference TRBV9 and TRBJ2-3 gives the whole variable domain DSGVTQTPKHLITATGQRVTLRCSPRSGDLSVYWYQQSLDQGLQFLIQYYNGEERAKGNILERFSAQQFPDLHSELNLSSLELGDSALYFCASSVVRGAGTDTQYFGPGTRLTVL.

The rearrangement joins TRBV6-2 or TRBV6-3 to TRBJ2-7, with D perhaps TRBD1 (6 bases). Germline-derived CDR1 and CDR2 are MNHEY and SVGEGT. This CDR3 has 12 residues. V lost 5 bases and J 5 bases, leaving 10 bases between the germline ends. The CDR3 here is CASSHRVDEQYF. The CDR3 coding sequence is TGTGCCAGCAGTCACAGGGTCGACGAGCAGTACTTC.

This rearrangement joins TRBV5-4 to TRBJ2-3; 9 nucleotides align to TRBD2. CDR3 size: 15 residues. Trimming took 2 bases from V and 0 from J; bases not matched to a gene: 1. The germline CDR1 and CDR2 sequences are SGHNT and YYREEE (reference sequence). Written as DNA, the CDR3 is TGTGCCAGCAGCTTAAGCGGGGGGAGCACAGATACGCAGTATTTT. This translates into CASSLSGGSTDTQYF. Drawing the rest from reference TRBV5-4 and TRBJ2-3, the complete variable domain is ETGVTQSPTHLIKTRGQQVTLRCSSQSGHNTVSWYQQALGQGPQFIFQYYREEENGRGNFPPRFSGLQFPNYSSELNVNALELDDSALYLCASSLSGGSTDTQYFGPGTRLTVL.

The chain has TRBV27 and TRBJ1-4, with a tentative D call TRBD1 (5 bases). The CDR3 extends over 14 amino acids. Between the trimmed V and J ends, which lost 5 bases and 10 bases, there was a span of 17 bases. The germline V gene has CDR1 MNHEY and CDR2 SMNVEV (reference sequence). The CDR3 DNA follows: TGTGCCAGCAGTGGACCCCACGGGGGAGGAAAACTGTTTTTT. Amino acid sequence: CASSGPHGGGKLFF. The full variable domain, rest sourced from reference TRBV27 and TRBJ1-4, is EAQVTQNPRYLITVTGKKLTVTCSQNMNHEYMSWYRQDPGLGLRQIYYSMNVEVTDKGDVPEGYKVSRKEKRNFPLILESPSPNQTSLYFCASSGPHGGGKLFFGSGTQLSVL.

V usage is TRBV2 and J usage is TRBJ1-6; 11 bases match TRBD1. This CDR3 has 16 residues. V dropped 6 bases and J dropped 8; count of bases not matched to a gene: 9. Germline V gene lookup returns CDR1 SNHLY and CDR2 FYNNEI. The CDR3 DNA is TGTGCCAGCAGCAGGACAGGGGGCGGTGGGGATTCACCCCTCCACTTT. This codes for CASSRTGGGGDSPLHF.

This clone was found once. The chain joins TRBV7-9 to TRBJ1-4, with D tentatively TRBD1 (5 bases). The CDR3 is 12 amino acids. CDR1 SEHNR and CDR2 FQNEAQ come from the germline V gene (reference sequence). The CDR3 region has the DNA TGTGCTGGGGGGTATCCGAATGAAAAACTGTTTTTT. Residues: CAGGYPNEKLFF.

The rearrangement uses TRBV24-1 and TRBJ2-7, with 7 positions matching TRBD2. CDR1 is KGHDR and CDR2 is SFDVKD in the germline V gene. Unmatched junction bases numbered 8, after V lost 7 bases and J lost 6 bases. The CDR3 sequence is 13 residues long. The chain's CDR3 is CATSPWGGVEQYF. Written as DNA, the CDR3 is TGTGCCACCAGCCCCTGGGGAGGGGTCGAGCAGTACTTC.

This chain joins TRBV15 and TRBJ1-2; 7 bases are a match to TRBD1. The CDR3 contains 15 residues. Germline CDR1 and CDR2: LNHNV and YYDKDF (reference sequence). V was pared by 6 bases and J by 1 base, with 8 bases of the junction left unmatched. In nucleotides, the CDR3 is TGTGCCACCAGTATCGGGACAGTTATTAACTATGGCTACACCTTC. It is translated as CATSIGTVINYGYTF.

The CDR3 sequence is CASSASGYGYTF. CDR3 sequence (DNA): TGTGCCAGCAGTGCGAGCGGCTATGGCTACACCTTC. This rearrangement joins TRBV12-3 or TRBV12-4 to TRBJ1-2; D is undetermined. There are 12 residues in the CDR3. Trimming left V 5 bases short and J 4 bases short, with 8 bases between.

The table lists this clone with many counts. The chain combines TRBV5-4 with TRBJ1-6; 10 bases agree with TRBD1. V trimming: 2 bases; J trimming: 9 bases; junction bases outside the gene matches: 2. The CDR3 loop spans 14 amino acids. Germline loops: CDR1 SGHNT, CDR2 YYREEE (reference sequence). The CDR3 region is CASSFRDRGSPLHF. CDR3 in DNA: TGTGCCAGCAGCTTCCGGGACAGGGGTTCACCCCTCCACTTT.

V is TRBV7-9 and J is TRBJ2-5; TRBD2 is a possible D gene (7 bases). This CDR3 contains 14 residues. The germline CDR1 and CDR2 sequences are SEHNR and FQNEAQ (reference sequence). Trimming stripped 7 bases from V and 5 bases from J, with 17 bases between. CDR3 region: CASTHRGAGETQYF. CDR3 nucleotides: TGTGCCAGCACACATCGGGGGGCCGGGGAGACCCAGTACTTC. Drawing the rest from reference TRBV7-9 and TRBJ2-5, the complete variable domain is DTGVSQNPRHKITKRGQNVTFRCDPISEHNRLYWYRQTLGQGPEFLTYFQNEAQLEKSRLLSDRFSAERPKGSFSTLEIQRTEQGDSAMYLCASTHRGAGETQYFGPGTRLLVL.

V and J are TRBV6-4 and TRBJ2-3; D may be TRBD2 (6 bases). V was cut by 3 bases and J by 8 bases, with 15 bases left in between. This CDR3 contains 14 residues. The germline V gene has CDR1 MRHNA and CDR2 SNTAGT. CDR3 region: CASSEAGGDGTQYF. The CDR3, as DNA: TGTGCCAGCAGTGAAGCGGGCGGGGACGGTACGCAGTATTTT.

V gene TRBV5-1 combines with J gene TRBJ2-1, with D possibly being TRBD1 (6 bases). Trimming removed 4 bases from V and 6 bases from J, with 14 bases in between. The CDR3 has 14 amino acids. The germline CDR1 and CDR2 sequences are SGHRS and YFSETQ. This CDR3 is CASSRQEFSNEQFF. The CDR3 DNA is TGCGCCAGCAGCCGACAGGAGTTCTCCAATGAGCAGTTCTTC.

The chain has TRBV9 and TRBJ1-4, with TRBD1 matching 8 bases. The CDR3 sequence is 18 residues long. The V segment lost 0 bases and the J segment 0 bases; nucleotides outside the gene matches: 7. The germline V gene encodes CDR1 SGDLS and CDR2 YYNGEE. CDR3 residues: CASSVAGTGGATNEKLFF. CDR3 DNA sequence: TGTGCCAGCAGCGTAGCCGGGACAGGTGGGGCAACTAATGAAAAACTGTTTTTT.

This clone was observed a few times. The chain links TRBV24-1 to TRBJ2-1; 11 nucleotides line up with TRBD2. V shed 4 bases and J 1 base; nucleotides not matched to a gene: 8. CDR1 is KGHDR, CDR2 SFDVKD, per germline. CDR3 length: 18 amino acids. In nucleotides, the CDR3 is TGTGCCACCAGTGAGGGTAGCGGGGGGGTAGGGTCCTACAATGAGCAGTTCTTC. Translating gives CATSEGSGGVGSYNEQFF.